The 5 T cell receptor beta chains below come from one sample, sequenced in a study of tumor and adjacent non-tumor tissue in lung cancer. A modified ARM-PCR protocol with three rounds of nested PCR amplified TCRbeta. MiXCR, run by TCRdb on the multiplex PCR reads, gives a single entry per CDR3 protein. The table includes under 150,000 distinct CDR3 sequences, 55% to 75% detected once. This sample's RNA came from whole unsorted tissue. Sequencing was done on a sample of lung tumor tissue. The receptors were gathered from a man younger than 45 with non-small cell lung cancer.

This clonotype has only one observation. This CDR3 is missing its conserved last phenylalanine or tryptophan, likely due to a read error. The rearrangement joins TRBV6-5 to TRBJ2-7, with D perhaps matching TRBD1 (5 bases). V dropped 2 bases and J dropped 5 bases, with 13 bases sitting between them. This CDR3 is 14 amino acids long. Looked up from germline, CDR1 is MNHEY and CDR2 is SVGAGI. The CDR3 loop is CASSYLGALDEQYI. The CDR3, as DNA: TGTGCCAGCAGTTACCTAGGGGCTCTTGACGAGCAGTACATC.

On this clonotype itself: Its ends do not fully match the called genes, so a read error is possible. This chain joins TRBV7-8 and TRBJ2-7; unclear D gene. The CDR3 sequence is 13 residues long. CDR1 SGHVS and CDR2 FQNEAQ come from the germline V gene. The CDR3 protein is CANSFRSSYEQYF. DNA for the CDR3: TGTGCCAACAGCTTTCGTTCGTCCTACGAGCAGTACTTC.

Comments on this clonotype: At one end, the junction sequence differs from germline, possibly due to a read error. The chain links TRBV11-2 to TRBJ2-1; D may be TRBD2 (6 bases). CDR1 is SGHAT, CDR2 FQNNGV, per germline. The CDR3 length is 16 residues. CDR3: CSSSLTSMAPYNEQFF. CDR3 in DNA: TGTTCCAGCAGCCTCACTAGCATGGCGCCCTACAATGAGCAGTTCTTC.

This clonotype was picked up one time. The junction differs from germline at one of its ends, possibly a read error. The CDR3 region has the DNA TGCAGTGCTACAAGATTAGCGGGGGGGACAGGTACGCAGTATTTT. Translated, it gives CSATRLAGGTGTQYF. This sequence joins TRBV20-1 and TRBJ2-3; 11 nucleotides agree with TRBD2. CDR3 length equals 15 residues. Germline V gives CDR1 DFQATT, CDR2 SNEGSKA (reference sequence).

The J gene is TRBJ1-2, the V gene TRBV12-3 or TRBV12-4; D is unclear. This CDR3 is 11 amino acids long. The germline V and J ends were trimmed by 5 bases and 8 bases, with 9 bases remaining between them. In DNA, the CDR3 is TGTGCCAGCAGTATAGGTACCGGCTACACCTTC. Residues: CASSIGTGYTF.